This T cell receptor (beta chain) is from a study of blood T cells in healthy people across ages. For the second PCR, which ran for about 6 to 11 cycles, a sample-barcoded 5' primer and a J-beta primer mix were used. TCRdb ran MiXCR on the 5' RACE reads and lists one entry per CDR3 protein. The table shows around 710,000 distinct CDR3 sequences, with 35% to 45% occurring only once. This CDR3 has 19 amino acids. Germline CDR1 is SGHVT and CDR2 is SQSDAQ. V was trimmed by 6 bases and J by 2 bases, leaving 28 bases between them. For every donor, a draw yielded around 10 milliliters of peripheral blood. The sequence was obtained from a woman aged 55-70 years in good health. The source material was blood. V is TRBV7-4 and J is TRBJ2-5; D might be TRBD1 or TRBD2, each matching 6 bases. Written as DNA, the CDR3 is TGTGCCAGCAGATTCCTACAGGGTTTGGAGGGAGTGGGGCAAGAGACCCAGTACTTC. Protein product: CASRFLQGLEGVGQETQYF.